The 27 T cell receptor beta chains below all came from one sample that was sequenced in a study of shared clonotypes between healthy human individuals. The method was immunoSEQ multiplex PCR; TCRdb's version includes in-frame clones alone and lacks a portion of them. The sample has about 1.5 million clones, 95% to 99% seen once; the top ten hold approximately 0.44%. Sequenced sample: naive CD4+ T cells sorted from blood. Subset indicated: CD45RA+ positively selected. The source of these receptors is a man younger than 40 in good health.

V is TRBV18 and J is TRBJ2-1; D gene uncertain. Trimming shortened V by 2 bases and J by 2 bases, and 7 bases separated the two germline ends. This CDR3 is 14 amino acids long. Germline CDR1 KGHSH, CDR2 LQKENI. The CDR3 is CASSPNPAYNEQFF. CDR3 DNA sequence: TGTGCCAGCTCACCAAATCCAGCCTACAATGAGCAGTTCTTC.

V usage is TRBV7-9 and J usage is TRBJ1-2; D not resolved. V was cut by 3 bases and J by 4 bases, with 12 bases left in between. This CDR3 spans 14 amino acids. Germline V gene data show CDR1 as SEHNR and CDR2 as FQNEAQ (reference sequence). The CDR3 DNA reads as TGTGCCAGCAGCTTCGACTCCTCTAGCTATGGCTACACCTTC. Encoded protein: CASSFDSSSYGYTF.

This chain uses TRBV10-3 with TRBJ2-2; D may correspond to TRBD1 or TRBD2 (6 bases each). The length of the CDR3 is 15 residues. The V end lost 10 bases, the J end lost 1 base, and 16 bases lay between the germline ends. Germline V gene data show CDR1 as ENHRY and CDR2 as SYGVKD. CDR3 in amino acids: CATRAEGGNTGELFF. Here the CDR3 DNA reads TGTGCCACCAGGGCCGAGGGGGGGAACACCGGGGAGCTGTTTTTT.

V gene TRBV27 combines with J gene TRBJ2-3, with D perhaps TRBD1 or TRBD2 (5 bases each). The CDR3 has 16 residues. Per the germline V gene, CDR1 is MNHEY and CDR2 is SMNVEV (reference sequence). Trimming shortened V by 3 bases and J by 1 base, and 14 bases separated the two germline ends. Here the CDR3 DNA reads TGTGCCAGCAGTTTTTATGGGGGTCTGGGCACAGATACGCAGTATTTT. This codes for CASSFYGGLGTDTQYF.

This chain joins TRBV6-1 and TRBJ2-7; TRBD2 agrees at 11 bases. The J segment lost 0 bases and the V segment lost 8 bases, leaving 6 bases of the junction unmatched. The length of the CDR3 is 15 residues. Germline CDR1 is MNHNS and CDR2 is SASEGT. The CDR3: CASGTSGTLSYEQYF. The DNA for the CDR3 is TGTGCCAGCGGGACTAGCGGTACACTCTCCTACGAGCAGTACTTC.

The count of this clone is one. The chain uses TRBV21-1 and TRBJ2-5; TRBD1 reflects the table's D call only, with no check against the DNA. TRBV21-1 is assigned pseudogene status. This CDR3 contains 15 residues. CDR3 loop: CASSKARQGVETQYF. CDR3 nucleotides: TGTGCCAGCAGCAAAGCGCGGCAGGGGGTGGAGACCCAGTACTTC.

The genes are TRBV9 and TRBJ2-5; 7 bases are shared with TRBD1. In germline, CDR1 is SGDLS, CDR2 YYNGEE. The CDR3 is made up of 15 amino acids. Unmatched junction bases numbered 10, after V lost 6 bases and J lost 2 bases. The CDR3 DNA sequence: TGTGCCAGCACCCAGAGGGACAGAATACAAGAGACCCAGTACTTC. It specifies CASTQRDRIQETQYF.

This sequence joins TRBV2 and TRBJ2-2; D call uncertain. Trimming pared 0 bases from V and 2 bases from J, leaving 16 bases between. The germline V gene has CDR1 SNHLY and CDR2 FYNNEI. CDR3 length equals 18 residues. The CDR3 spells CASSEALLFEINTGELFF. The CDR3 DNA follows: TGTGCCAGCAGTGAAGCGCTTCTCTTCGAGATAAACACCGGGGAGCTGTTTTTT.

The chain combines TRBV7-2 with TRBJ1-1; D not certain. The length of the CDR3 is 14 residues. In germline, CDR1 is SGHTA, CDR2 FQGNSA. The V and J ends lost 2 bases and 0 bases respectively, with 7 bases between them. Here the CDR3 DNA reads TGTGCCAGCAGCTTATATCTTGTGAACACTGAAGCTTTCTTT. Protein product: CASSLYLVNTEAFF.

As for this clone: The same CDR3 arises from other DNA sequences in this sample as well. The chain links TRBV5-1 to TRBJ2-3; unclear D gene. The V end was cut by 0 bases, the J end by 0 bases, with 8 bases between. This CDR3 region has 15 residues. The V gene's germline CDR1 is SGHRS and CDR2 YFSETQ. Written as DNA, the CDR3 is TGCGCCAGCAGCTTGGCGGTCGGGAGCACAGATACGCAGTATTTT. Translated: CASSLAVGSTDTQYF. The full variable domain, its missing parts supplied by reference TRBV5-1 and TRBJ2-3, is KAGVTQTPRYLIKTRGQQVTLSCSPISGHRSVSWYQQTPGQGLQFLFEYFSETQRNKGNFPGRFSGRQFSNSRSEMNVSTLELGDSALYLCASSLAVGSTDTQYFGPGTRLTVL.

The rearrangement joins TRBV7-3 to TRBJ2-2; 8 bases agree with TRBD2. J was trimmed by 2 bases and V by 2 bases; bases with no gene match: 4. This CDR3 is 16 amino acids long. Germline CDR1 reads SGHTA; CDR2 reads FQGTGA. In DNA, the CDR3 is TGTGCCAGCAGCTTACGCAGCGGGGGAAACACCGGGGAGCTGTTTTTT. Protein sequence: CASSLRSGGNTGELFF.

The rearrangement links TRBV7-2 to TRBJ2-6; the D is unclear. The CDR3 has 17 amino acids. The germline gives CDR1 SGHTA, CDR2 FQGNSA. V lost 1 base, J lost 1 base, and 11 bases lay in between. The CDR3 DNA sequence: TGTGCCAGCAGCTTAGTTCGGCTCATTTCTGGGGCCAACGTCCTGACTTTC. It is translated as CASSLVRLISGANVLTF.

J is TRBJ2-2 and V is TRBV28; a possible D gene is TRBD2 (5 bases). The V gene's germline CDR1 is MDHEN and CDR2 SYDVKM. This CDR3 has 13 amino acids. Trimming removed 7 bases from V and 4 bases from J, with 10 bases in between. CDR3 sequence reads: CASTRRSTGELFF. The DNA for the CDR3 is TGTGCCAGCACCCGGAGGAGCACCGGGGAGCTGTTTTTT.

V usage is TRBV28 and J usage is TRBJ2-1; D is undetermined. Trimming removed 7 bases at V and 0 bases at J, with 13 bases between. In germline, CDR1 is MDHEN, CDR2 SYDVKM. There are 15 residues in the CDR3. DNA of the CDR3: TGTGCCAGCACCCCCGGCGGCCCCTCCTACAATGAGCAGTTCTTC. It yields the protein CASTPGGPSYNEQFF.

The V and J genes are TRBV7-6 and TRBJ2-5; TRBD2 is a possible D gene (5 bases). V shed 5 bases and J shed 5 bases, with 15 bases lying between them. Germline CDR1 is SGHVS and CDR2 is FNYEAQ. The CDR3 runs 14 residues. In nucleotides, the CDR3 is TGTGCCAGCAGCCGAGGGTCCTGGAGGGAGACCCAGTACTTC. Residues: CASSRGSWRETQYF. Full variable domain (remainder filled in from reference TRBV7-6 and TRBJ2-5): GAGVSQSPRYKVTKRGQDVALRCDPISGHVSLYWYRQALGQGPEFLTYFNYEAQQDKSGLPNDRFSAERPEGSISTLTIQRTEQRDSAMYRCASSRGSWRETQYFGPGTRLLVL.

The chain couples TRBV7-3 to TRBJ2-1; weak D call: TRBD2 (6 bases). The CDR3 runs 15 residues. The ends were cut back, 0 bases at V and 9 bases at J, with 15 bases in the middle. Germline values: CDR1 SGHTA, CDR2 FQGTGA. In DNA, the CDR3 is TGTGCCAGCAGCTTAACTAGCGGTCTCTACTTTGAGCAGTTCTTC. Translating gives CASSLTSGLYFEQFF.

V usage is TRBV6-1 and J usage is TRBJ1-5; D not certain. Germline CDR1 MNHNS, CDR2 SASEGT. V dropped 3 bases and J dropped 4 bases, with 4 bases sitting between them. The CDR3 is 12 amino acids. The CDR3 DNA reads as TGTGCCAGCAGTGACCCAAATCAGCCCCAGCATTTT. As protein: CASSDPNQPQHF.

The chain combines TRBV10-1 with TRBJ1-5, with D unresolved. The CDR3 loop spans 10 amino acids. The germline gives CDR1 WNHNN, CDR2 SYGVQD (reference sequence). Trimming removed 8 bases at V and 8 bases at J, with 7 bases between. The CDR3 sequence is CASSGKPQHF. CDR3 nucleotide sequence: TGCGCCAGCTCGGGGAAGCCCCAGCATTTT.

CDR3 region: CASSSTYTDTQYF. For the CDR3, the DNA is TGCGCCAGCAGTTCTACCTACACAGATACGCAGTATTTT. This rearrangement joins TRBV10-1 to TRBJ2-3; D is unclear. This CDR3 is 13 amino acids long. V was clipped by 5 bases and J by 2 bases, with 8 bases between them. Germline V gene lookup returns CDR1 WNHNN and CDR2 SYGVQD (reference sequence).

CDR3 in amino acids: CASSPQPGRRRYEQYF. The CDR3 DNA reads TGTGCCAGCAGCCCACAACCGGGACGACGGAGGTACGAGCAGTACTTC. The V gene is TRBV14, the J gene TRBJ2-7, with D tentatively TRBD1 or TRBD2 (5 bases each). Trimming removed 4 bases at V and 4 bases at J, with 20 bases between. This CDR3 is built from 16 residues. Germline V gene data show CDR1 as SGHDN and CDR2 as FVKESK. Together with reference TRBV14 and TRBJ2-7, the CDR3 gives the full variable domain: EAGVTQFPSHSVIEKGQTVTLRCDPISGHDNLYWYRRVMGKEIKFLLHFVKESKQDESGMPNNRFLAERTGGTYSTLKVQPAELEDSGVYFCASSPQPGRRRYEQYFGPGTRLTVT.

This clone was counted once. V and J are TRBV7-9 and TRBJ2-7, with D maybe TRBD2 (5 bases). There are 13 residues in the CDR3. Germline assignment: CDR1 SEHNR and CDR2 FQNEAQ (reference sequence). The V and J ends lost 0 bases and 5 bases respectively, with 8 bases between them. DNA of the CDR3: TGTGCCAGCAGCTTAGCGAGGGTTAACGAGCAGTACTTC. This codes for CASSLARVNEQYF.

The chain recombines TRBV28 with TRBJ2-7; 7 nucleotides match TRBD1. The CDR3 extends over 15 amino acids. J lost 2 bases, V lost 6 bases, and 10 bases had no gene match. Germline CDR1 MDHEN, CDR2 SYDVKM. CDR3 in DNA: TGTGCCAGCAGCCCCTTTACCGGGACAGCCTACGAGCAGTACTTC. Translation: CASSPFTGTAYEQYF. Supplemented by reference TRBV28 and TRBJ2-7, the full variable domain reads DVKVTQSSRYLVKRTGEKVFLECVQDMDHENMFWYRQDPGLGLRLIYFSYDVKMKEKGDIPEGYSVSREKKERFSLILESASTNQTSMYLCASSPFTGTAYEQYFGPGTRLTVT.

The V call is TRBV10-3, the J call TRBJ2-2, with TRBD1 as a possible D gene (5 bases). Germline V CDR1 and CDR2: ENHRY, SYGVKD. V was clipped by 7 bases and J by 3 bases, with 12 bases between them. CDR3 length equals 14 residues. For the CDR3, the DNA is TGTGCCATCAAAAAGGCCAGGGACACCGGGGAGCTGTTTTTT. Its translation: CAIKKARDTGELFF.

V usage is TRBV28 and J usage is TRBJ2-7; 7 bases agree with TRBD1. Per the germline V gene, CDR1 is MDHEN and CDR2 is SYDVKM. J gave up 0 bases and V 5 bases, and 4 bases lay outside the gene matches. CDR3 length: 14 amino acids. This CDR3 reads CASSRQGASYEQYF. CDR3 DNA sequence: TGTGCCAGCAGTAGACAGGGAGCCTCCTACGAGCAGTACTTC.

About this clone itself: An end of the junction differs from the germline gene, which may be a read error. The chain couples TRBV18 to TRBJ2-2; D is uncertain. Germline values: CDR1 KGHSH, CDR2 LQKENI. The CDR3 length is 15 residues. The DNA of the CDR3 is TGTGCCAGCGCACCCCACCCTCTGGGAACCGGGGAGCTGTTTTTT. Its protein product is CASAPHPLGTGELFF. Filled out from reference TRBV18 and TRBJ2-2, the complete variable domain reads NAGVMQNPRHLVRRRGQEARLRCSPMKGHSHVYWYRQLPEEGLKFMVYLQKENIIDESGMPKERFSAEFPKEGPSILRIQQVVRGDSAAYFCASAPHPLGTGELFFGEGSRLTVL.

This rearrangement joins TRBV29-1 to TRBJ2-2, with a possible D match to TRBD2 (6 bases). The CDR3 is 14 residues long. Germline-derived CDR1 and CDR2 are SQVTM and ANQGSEA. Trimming took off 4 bases at V and 4 bases at J, with 13 bases between the two ends. CDR3 coding DNA: TGCAGCGTTGCTCGGGGGTCGGGCACCGGGGAGCTGTTTTTT. Protein: CSVARGSGTGELFF.

This rearrangement joins TRBV10-3 to TRBJ2-5, with D maybe TRBD2 (6 bases). The CDR3 is 17 amino acids. The germline CDR1 and CDR2 sequences are ENHRY and SYGVKD. Trimming removed 0 bases from V and 4 bases from J, with 18 bases in between. CDR3 sequence (DNA): TGTGCCATCAGTGAGTCGTCTTCAGGGAGGTCTCGAGAGACCCAGTACTTC. This sequence encodes CAISESSSGRSRETQYF.